This T cell receptor beta chain was identified during a study of T cells after yellow fever vaccination. In the study overall: For low cell numbers, libraries were made with SMART-Seq v4 Ultra Low Input.

Study-level findings and limits: Shared CD4/CD8 clonotypes were a small share, likely from convergent recombination. Weaker, the secondary response peaked sooner, at day 5 versus 15.

This clonotype showed up just a few times. Its target is not known. Trimming removed 3 bases at V and 2 bases at J, with 17 bases between. The CDR3 covers 16 residues. Template-switching 5'RACE yielded the TCR cDNA; a universal primer site and UMIs were added in the process. TCRdb fed the 5' RACE reads into MiXCR, producing one record per CDR3 protein. This sample has 300,000 or so distinct CDR3 sequences, with roughly 8.6% found just once. The input for sequencing was PBMCs, taken more than 35 days after the first yellow fever vaccination. The origin of this receptor is a man aged 18-30 years who received the YFV17D yellow fever vaccine. The chain joins TRBV12-3 or TRBV12-4 to TRBJ2-7; tentative D call: TRBD1 (5 bases). CDR3 DNA sequence: TGTGCCAGCAGTTTTGAGATCACAGGTTCTGCCTACGAGCAGTACGTC. Its protein product is CASSFEITGSAYEQYV.